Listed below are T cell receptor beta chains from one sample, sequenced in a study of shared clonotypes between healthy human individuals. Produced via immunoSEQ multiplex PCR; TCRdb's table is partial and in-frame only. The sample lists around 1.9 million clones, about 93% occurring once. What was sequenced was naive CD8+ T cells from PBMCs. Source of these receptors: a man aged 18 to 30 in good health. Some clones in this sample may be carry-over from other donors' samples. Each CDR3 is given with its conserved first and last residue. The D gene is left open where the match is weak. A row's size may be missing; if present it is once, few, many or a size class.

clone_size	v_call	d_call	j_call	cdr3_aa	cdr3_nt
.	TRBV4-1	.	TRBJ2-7	CASSQAGAYEQYF	TGCGCCAGCAGCCAAGCAGGGGCCTACGAGCAGTACTTC
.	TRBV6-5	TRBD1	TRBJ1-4	CASNSGTGGEKLFF	TGTGCCAGCAATTCCGGGACAGGGGGTGAAAAACTGTTTTTT
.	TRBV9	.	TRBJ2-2	CASSVAFTGELFF	TGTGCCAGCAGCGTAGCTTTCACCGGGGAGCTGTTTTTT
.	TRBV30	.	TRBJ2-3	CAWSVSKGADTQYF	TGTGCCTGGAGTGTATCGAAGGGTGCAGATACGCAGTATTTT
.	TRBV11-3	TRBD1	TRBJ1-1	CASSYRTGREAFF	TGTGCCAGCAGCTACAGGACAGGGAGAGAAGCTTTCTTT
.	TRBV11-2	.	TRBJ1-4	CASSSRGAREKLFF	TGTGCCAGCAGCTCAAGGGGGGCGCGGGAAAAACTGTTTTTT
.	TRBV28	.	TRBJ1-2	CASSTPQTYYGYTF	TGTGCCAGCTCGACCCCACAGACTTACTATGGCTACACCTTC
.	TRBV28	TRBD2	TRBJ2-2	CASSFPLAGGTGELFF	TGTGCCAGCAGTTTTCCTCTAGCGGGAGGGACCGGGGAGCTGTTTTTT
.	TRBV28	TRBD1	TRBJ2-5	CASRPQGAGETQYF	TGTGCCAGCAGACCACAGGGGGCAGGAGAGACCCAGTACTTC
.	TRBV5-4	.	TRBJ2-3	CASSLALVDTQYF	TGTGCCAGCAGCTTGGCATTGGTAGATACGCAGTATTTT
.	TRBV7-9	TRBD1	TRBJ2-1	CASGHRDRDGYEQFF	TGTGCCAGCGGCCACCGGGACAGGGATGGATATGAGCAGTTCTTC
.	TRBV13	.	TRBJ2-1	CASSLNLRVDEQFF	TGTGCCAGCAGCTTGAATTTGAGGGTGGATGAGCAGTTCTTC
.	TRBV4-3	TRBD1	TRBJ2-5	CASSPPGQVQTQYF	TGCGCCAGCAGCCCACCGGGACAGGTCCAGACCCAGTACTTC
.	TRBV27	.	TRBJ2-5	CASSSQGRQPQYF	TGTGCCAGCAGTTCACAGGGTCGCCAGCCCCAGTACTTC
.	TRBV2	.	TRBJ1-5	CASSDHYGVGQPQHF	TGTGCCAGCAGTGATCACTACGGAGTAGGCCAGCCCCAGCATTTT
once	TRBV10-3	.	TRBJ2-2	CAISDPTGLNTGELFF	TGTGCCATCAGTGACCCCACAGGGTTGAACACCGGGGAGCTGTTTTTT
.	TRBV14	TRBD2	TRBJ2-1	CASSQFFGRSYNEQFF	TGTGCCAGCAGCCAATTTTTCGGGAGGTCCTACAATGAGCAGTTCTTC
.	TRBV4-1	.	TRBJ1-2	CASSQFDWNYGYTF	TGCGCCAGCAGCCAGTTTGACTGGAACTATGGCTACACCTTC
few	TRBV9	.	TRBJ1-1	CASSVGRGTEAFF	TGTGCCAGCAGCGTAGGGCGCGGCACTGAAGCTTTCTTT
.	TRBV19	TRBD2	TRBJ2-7	CASSIRVSGEDYEQYF	TGTGCCAGTAGTATCAGGGTAAGCGGGGAGGACTACGAGCAGTACTTC
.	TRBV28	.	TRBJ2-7	CASISTRLRFSYEQYF	TGTGCCAGTATATCAACCCGGTTACGTTTCTCCTACGAGCAGTACTTC
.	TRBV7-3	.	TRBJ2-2	CASSPDSSRWNTGELFF	TGTGCCAGCAGCCCCGATAGTAGCAGGTGGAACACCGGGGAGCTGTTTTTT
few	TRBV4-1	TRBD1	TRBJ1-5	CASSPRQGDQPQHF	TGCGCCAGCAGCCCTCGACAGGGGGATCAGCCCCAGCATTTT
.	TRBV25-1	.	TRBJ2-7	CASFTPTRPYEQYF	TGTGCCAGCTTCACGCCCACGAGGCCCTACGAGCAGTACTTC
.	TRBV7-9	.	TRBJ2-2	CASSLEEITGELFF	TGTGCCAGCAGCTTAGAGGAAATCACCGGGGAGCTGTTTTTT